Presented here are 15 T cell receptor beta chains from one specimen sequenced in a study of tissue T cells after allogeneic stem cell transplantation. The time point: mouse harvest day 7 after allogeneic transplant. Each mouse received 10^7 T-cell-depleted marrow cells plus 10^6 splenic CD5+ T cells by tail vein. Using immunoSEQ multiplex PCR, the repertoire was profiled, and TCRdb retains in-frame clones only, with some absent. The sample includes about 9,000 clones, under 55% of them seen just once. Specimen: gut tissue. The source is a female BALB/c mouse given C57BL/6 T cells with graft-versus-host disease after an allogeneic hematopoietic cell transplant.

Concerning this clone: Mouse names are used for the genes. The read finishes 1 residue shy of the CDR3 end, and the germline J gene is used to complete it. The V gene is TRBV13-3, the J gene TRBJ1-3; D call uncertain. This CDR3 has 13 residues. Trimming stripped 2 bases from V and 0 bases from J, with 3 bases between. Germline assignment: CDR1 NNHDY and CDR2 SYVADS. CDR3 DNA (partial): TGTGCCAGCAGTGAGGATTCTGGAAATACGCTCTAT. Amino acid sequence: CASSEDSGNTLY. The entire CDR3 is CASSEDSGNTLYF.

In the case of this clone: Each gene name is a mouse one. The CDR3 end is not reached by the read, which stops 1 residue before it; the germline J gene fills it in. The chain has TRBV15 and TRBJ1-1; 7 bases line up with TRBD1. From germline, CDR1 is SGHND and CDR2 FRSKSL. The CDR3 is made up of 14 amino acids. J gave up 1 base and V 5 bases, and 4 bases lay outside the gene matches. CDR3 in amino acids: CASSLTGRNTEVFF. The part of the CDR3 DNA that was read is TGTGCCAGCAGTCTGACAGGGAGAAACACAGAAGTCTTC.

As regards this clone: Gene names refer to mouse genes. The observed sequence ends 1 residue before the CDR3 terminus, with the missing tail filled in from the germline J gene. J is TRBJ1-1 and V is TRBV26; 9 bases fit TRBD1. This CDR3 comprises 15 residues. J was trimmed by 3 bases and V by 2 bases; bases with no gene match: 4. Per the germline V gene, CDR1 is KGHPV and CDR2 is FQNQEV (reference sequence). The CDR3 spells CASSLHRGPDTEVFF. CDR3 DNA (partial): TGTGCCAGCAGTCTGCACAGGGGGCCCGACACAGAAGTCTTC.

This clone was seen only a few times. Gene names are mouse gene names. The read finishes 1 residue shy of the CDR3 end, and the germline J gene is used to complete it. The chain uses TRBV26 and TRBJ2-3; maybe TRBD1 (7 bases). Germline values: CDR1 KGHPV, CDR2 FQNQEV (reference sequence). The CDR3 length is 13 residues. Trimming took off 4 bases at V and 3 bases at J, with 8 bases between the two ends. The CDR3 sequence is CASSPGGAETLYF. CDR3 DNA (partial): TGTGCCAGCAGTCCAGGGGGGGCAGAAACGCTGTAT.

This clone was picked up a small number of times. Germline and genes: mouse. The read ends 1 residue shy of where the CDR3 ends; the end is completed using the germline J gene. This chain connects TRBV26 to TRBJ1-5; TRBD1 agrees at 9 bases. Looked up from germline, CDR1 is KGHPV and CDR2 is FQNQEV (reference sequence). The J segment lost 4 bases and the V segment lost 4 bases, leaving 5 bases of the junction unmatched. The CDR3 has 15 residues. Here the CDR3 reads CASSPSTGGNQAPLF. The CDR3 DNA, read in part, is TGTGCCAGCAGTCCCTCGACAGGGGGGAACCAGGCTCCGCTT.

For this clone: Here the gene names and germline are mouse. The read stops 1 residue short of the end of the CDR3; the missing end is completed from the germline J gene. This chain connects TRBV15 to TRBJ1-1, with D unclear. The CDR3 has 14 residues. V was clipped by 4 bases and J by 0 bases, with 9 bases between them. Per the germline V gene, CDR1 is SGHND and CDR2 is FRSKSL. CDR3 sequence reads: CASSSGTANTEVFF. Partial CDR3 DNA: TGTGCCAGCAGTTCGGGCACCGCAAACACAGAAGTCTTC.

Note on this clone: Any gene name here is a mouse gene name. Sequencing ends 1 residue short of the CDR3 end; the germline J gene provides the rest. The genes are TRBV2 and TRBJ2-5; 7 positions agree with TRBD1. Germline-derived CDR1 and CDR2 are LGHNA and YSYQKL. There are 16 residues in the CDR3. The V segment lost 0 bases and the J segment 5 bases; nucleotides outside the gene matches: 8. CDR3 loop: CASSQEETGMGDTQYF. The part of the CDR3 DNA that was read is TGTGCCAGCAGCCAAGAGGAGACAGGGATGGGAGACACCCAGTAC.

As regards this clone: Mouse gene names apply. Read sequence stops 1 residue before the CDR3 end, and the germline J gene provides the missing end. The chain couples TRBV26 to TRBJ2-2, with 11 bases aligning to TRBD2. CDR3 length: 16 amino acids. The germline CDR1 and CDR2 sequences are KGHPV and FQNQEV (reference sequence). Trimming cost V 7 bases and J 0 bases; bases outside gene matches: 4. CDR3 sequence: CASTLTGGANTGQLYF. Incomplete CDR3 DNA: TGTGCCAGCACCCTGACTGGGGGGGCAAACACCGGGCAGCTCTAC.

This clone was observed a handful of times. Gene and germline names: mouse. The read comes to an end 1 residue before the CDR3 does, leaving the germline J gene to fill in the end. The J gene is TRBJ2-1, the V gene TRBV16; D may be TRBD1 or TRBD2 (5 bases each). The CDR3 sequence is 14 residues long. Trimming took off 1 base at V and 6 bases at J, with 10 bases between the two ends. CDR1 is SGHSA, CDR2 FRNQAP, per germline. CDR3 DNA, as far as it was read: TGTGCAAGCAGCTTAGGAGGGGCGCTTGCTGAGCAGTTC. Translation gives CASSLGGALAEQF. The complete CDR3 sequence is CASSLGGALAEQFF.

Worth noting for this clone: Germline and genes: mouse. The read ends 1 residue early relative to the CDR3; the germline J gene fills the gap. This chain links TRBV12-1 with TRBJ2-5; 9 bases match TRBD2. The length of the CDR3 is 14 residues. Germline-derived CDR1 and CDR2 are SGHSN and HYEKVE. The trim removed 0 bases at V and 4 bases at J, leaving 1 base unmatched. CDR3 bases read: TGTGCCAGCTCTCTCGACTGGGGGAAAGACACCCAGTAC. Its translation: CASSLDWGKDTQY. Given in full, the CDR3 is CASSLDWGKDTQYF.

In regard to this clone: Germline and genes: mouse. With the read ending 1 residue before the CDR3 end, the germline J gene is used to fill in that end. The genes are TRBV16 and TRBJ1-4; no clear D gene. Deletions cut 1 base from V and 1 base from J, with 4 bases between. Germline V gene sequence: CDR1 SGHSA, CDR2 FRNQAP. This CDR3 has 14 amino acids. The CDR3 loop is CASSLVSSNERLFF. CDR3 DNA, as far as it was read: TGTGCAAGCAGCTTAGTAAGTTCCAACGAAAGATTATTT.

In regard to this clone: Genes and germline are mouse. The read falls 1 residue short of the CDR3 end, and the missing part is taken from the germline J gene. This chain joins TRBV23 and TRBJ2-4. Germline V lookup: CDR1 KGHTA, CDR2 FQNQQP. The CDR3 extends over 13 amino acids. Partial CDR3 DNA: TGCTCCAGCAGTTGGGACAGTCAAAACACCTTGTAC. It is translated as CSSSWDSQNTLY. The full CDR3 reads CSSSWDSQNTLYF. The whole variable domain, filled in from reference TRBV23 and TRBJ2-4, reads DAAVTQKPRYLIKMKGQEAEMKCIPEKGHTAVFWYQQKQSKELKFLIYFQNQQPLDQIDMVKERFSAVCPSSSLCSLGIRTCEAEDSALYLCSSSWDSQNTLYFGAGTRLSVL.

Remarks on this clone: The genes are named according to mouse. The read ends 1 residue before the CDR3 terminus; that terminus is restored from the germline J gene. V usage is TRBV23 and J usage is TRBJ1-5; the table calls TRBD1, which could not be checked here. The CDR3 is made up of 13 amino acids. In germline, CDR1 is KGHTA, CDR2 FQNQQP. The CDR3 reads CSSSQPQSQAPLF. CDR3 DNA (partial): TGCTCCAGCAGTCAACCACAGAGCCAGGCTCCGCTT.

This clone occurred a few times. These gene names are mouse names. CDR3 bases read: TGTGCCTGGAGGGACTGGGGGGCTAACCAAGACACCCAGTAC. Residues: CAWRDWGANQDTQY. In full, the CDR3 reads CAWRDWGANQDTQYF. This chain uses TRBV31 with TRBJ2-5; TRBD2 aligns across 11 bases. Coverage ceases 1 residue before the CDR3 finishes, and the germline J gene fills in the end. This CDR3 comprises 15 residues. Germline CDR1 GKSSPN, CDR2 SITVG. Unmatched junction bases numbered 2, after V lost 3 bases and J lost 0 bases.

As to this clone: Mouse germline and gene names are used. The CDR3 DNA, read in part, is TGTGCCAGCAGTCGACGGGGGATGGACACCCAGTAC. This gives the protein CASSRRGMDTQY. The full CDR3 is CASSRRGMDTQYF. V and J are TRBV26 and TRBJ2-5; D possibly uses TRBD1 or TRBD2 (5 bases each). The read ends 1 residue early relative to the CDR3; the germline J gene fills the gap. Trimming stripped 4 bases from V and 6 bases from J, with 11 bases between. The CDR3 has 13 residues. Looked up from germline, CDR1 is KGHPV and CDR2 is FQNQEV (reference sequence).